These 21 T cell receptor beta chains originate from one sample sequenced in a study of cytomegalovirus exposure and HLA in healthy donors. Data came from immunoSEQ multiplex PCR; TCRdb stores just in-frame clones and leaves some out. The sample lists over 110,000 clones, roughly 86% seen once, with roughly 9.4% in the top ten. The sample consisted of PBMCs. The source is a man aged 18 to 35 in good health and CMV-seropositive.

The genes are TRBV19 and TRBJ1-4; unclear D gene. Per the germline V gene, CDR1 is LNHDA and CDR2 is SQIVND (reference sequence). The V end was cut by 6 bases, the J end by 0 bases, with 11 bases between. The CDR3 spans 15 residues. CDR3 region: CASSGRGATNEKLFF. CDR3 sequence (DNA): TGTGCCAGTAGCGGCCGGGGTGCAACTAATGAAAAACTGTTTTTT.

CDR3 sequence (DNA): TGTGCCAGCAGCCGTGAGGGACAGGGTACGGATGAGCAGTTCTTC. It is translated as CASSREGQGTDEQFF. The V and J genes are TRBV5-4 and TRBJ2-1; 9 nucleotides agree with TRBD1. Germline V lookup: CDR1 SGHNT, CDR2 YYREEE (reference sequence). With V trimmed by 4 bases and J by 8 bases, 10 bases remained unmatched. This CDR3 contains 15 residues.

A few counts support this clone. The identical CDR3 is also encoded by other nucleotide sequences in the sample. V and J are TRBV4-1 and TRBJ2-1; TRBD2 matches 11 bases. This CDR3 has 16 amino acids. The germline V gene has CDR1 MGHRA and CDR2 YSYEKL. The trim removed 0 bases at V and 4 bases at J, leaving 2 bases unmatched. CDR3 in DNA: TGCGCCAGCAGCCAAGACGGGACTAGCGGATACAATGAGCAGTTCTTC. Its translation: CASSQDGTSGYNEQFF.

A single count supports this clone. This rearrangement joins TRBV30 to TRBJ1-5; unclear D gene. The CDR3 sequence is 15 residues long. CDR1 is GTSNPN, CDR2 SVGIG, per germline (reference sequence). Deletions cut 3 bases from V and 2 bases from J, with 14 bases between. CDR3 amino acids: CAWSAGGWGNQPQHF. The CDR3, as DNA: TGTGCCTGGAGCGCTGGCGGTTGGGGCAATCAGCCCCAGCATTTT.

V is TRBV14 and J is TRBJ2-7, with TRBD2 as a possible D gene (5 bases). CDR3 length: 15 amino acids. In germline, CDR1 is SGHDN, CDR2 FVKESK. V was trimmed by 7 bases and J by 2 bases, leaving 18 bases between them. Here the CDR3 reads CASKPQDLAPYEQYF. CDR3 nucleotides: TGTGCCAGCAAGCCCCAAGACCTAGCCCCCTACGAGCAGTACTTC.

V is TRBV25-1 and J is TRBJ2-1, with unresolved D. Looked up from germline, CDR1 is MGHDK and CDR2 is SYGVNS. The germline V and J ends were trimmed by 6 bases and 3 bases, with 15 bases remaining between them. The CDR3 has 15 residues. The CDR3 DNA reads as TGTGCCAGCAGCCCCACCCCCCCGAGCTACAATGAGCAGTTCTTC. It is translated as CASSPTPPSYNEQFF.

The chain joins TRBV4-1 to TRBJ1-2, with D possibly matching TRBD1 (6 bases). The V and J ends lost 3 bases and 5 bases respectively, with 10 bases between them. Germline CDR1 MGHRA, CDR2 YSYEKL. The CDR3 extends over 13 amino acids. The CDR3 coding sequence is TGCGCCAGCAGCCATTGGACAGAGTATGGCTACACCTTC. Protein sequence: CASSHWTEYGYTF.

V usage is TRBV18 and J usage is TRBJ1-1; a possible D gene is TRBD1 (6 bases). Germline loops: CDR1 KGHSH, CDR2 LQKENI. There are 15 residues in the CDR3. Trimming shortened V by 1 base and J by 6 bases, and 15 bases separated the two germline ends. The CDR3 DNA sequence: TGTGCCAGCTCACCACAGGGCAGGGGAAGGTCTGAAGCTTTCTTT. Translated: CASSPQGRGRSEAFF.

This chain uses TRBV29-1 with TRBJ2-1, with 7 bases identical to TRBD2. CDR3 length equals 13 residues. The junction had 6 bases not matched to a gene; V was cut back by 3 bases and J by 7 bases. The V gene's germline CDR1 is SQVTM and CDR2 ANQGSEA. The CDR3 spells CSVDLAEQNEQFF. CDR3 DNA sequence: TGCAGCGTTGACCTAGCGGAACAAAATGAGCAGTTCTTC.

The chain carries TRBV10-1 and TRBJ1-5, with D unresolved. V was cut by 8 bases and J by 6 bases, with 14 bases left in between. Per the germline V gene, CDR1 is WNHNN and CDR2 is SYGVQD (reference sequence). This CDR3 comprises 13 residues. The CDR3 is CASRGYKTQPQHF. CDR3 nucleotides: TGCGCCAGCCGAGGGTACAAAACTCAGCCCCAGCATTTT.

The chain employs TRBV19 and TRBJ1-5; D may be TRBD1 (6 bases). Germline lookup yields CDR1 LNHDA and CDR2 SQIVND (reference sequence). Trimming shortened V by 5 bases and J by 5 bases, and 22 bases separated the two germline ends. This CDR3 spans 17 amino acids. CDR3 in amino acids: CASSSPVGAGVYQPQHF. The CDR3 bases are TGTGCCAGTAGTTCCCCGGTAGGGGCAGGGGTATATCAGCCCCAGCATTTT.

The rearrangement links TRBV9 to TRBJ2-5; 9 nucleotides match TRBD1. V gave up 3 bases and J gave up 4 bases; unmatched junction bases: 7. The CDR3 totals 15 residues. In germline, CDR1 is SGDLS, CDR2 YYNGEE. CDR3 protein: CASSATGGRGETQYF. As DNA, the CDR3 is TGTGCCAGCAGCGCCACAGGGGGCCGAGGAGAGACCCAGTACTTC.

V gene TRBV18 combines with J gene TRBJ1-2; 10 bases are shared with TRBD1. The CDR3 runs to 17 residues. CDR1 and CDR2 from the germline V gene are KGHSH and LQKENI. Germline trimming cut 5 bases from V and 4 bases from J; bases unmatched to any gene: 13. CDR3 residues: CASSESPGQGPTYGYTF. Written as DNA, the CDR3 is TGTGCCAGCTCAGAAAGTCCGGGACAGGGGCCGACCTATGGCTACACCTTC.

This sequence joins TRBV7-8 and TRBJ2-7; 13 positions agree with TRBD2. This CDR3 comprises 16 residues. Germline V gives CDR1 SGHVS, CDR2 FQNEAQ. The V and J ends lost 4 bases and 5 bases, in that order; junction bases with no gene match: 8. CDR3 sequence (DNA): TGTGCCAGCAGCTCGGGGTCCGGGACTAGCGGGGACGAGCAGTACTTC. It translates to CASSSGSGTSGDEQYF.

The chain couples TRBV2 to TRBJ2-3, with 8 bases matching TRBD1. Germline V gives CDR1 SNHLY, CDR2 FYNNEI. Trimming took 3 bases from V and 4 from J; bases not matched to a gene: 6. The length of the CDR3 is 15 residues. The CDR3 loop reads CASSDQGAGADTQYF. The CDR3 DNA sequence: TGTGCCAGCAGTGACCAGGGGGCTGGTGCAGATACGCAGTATTTT. The variable domain in full, with the rest retrieved from reference TRBV2 and TRBJ2-3, is EPEVTQTPSHQVTQMGQEVILRCVPISNHLYFYWYRQILGQKVEFLVSFYNNEISEKSEIFDDQFSVERPDGSNFTLKIRSTKLEDSAMYFCASSDQGAGADTQYFGPGTRLTVL.

V usage is TRBV7-9 and J usage is TRBJ2-7; D is unresolved. The V and J ends lost 5 bases and 5 bases respectively, with 7 bases between them. Germline CDR1 reads SEHNR; CDR2 reads FQNEAQ (reference sequence). CDR3 length equals 11 residues. CDR3 DNA: TGTGCCAGCAGCCTTCCGGACGAGCAGTACTTC. Amino acids: CASSLPDEQYF.

The rearrangement joins TRBV4-1 to TRBJ2-3; 9 nucleotides agree with TRBD2. Germline CDR1 is MGHRA and CDR2 is YSYEKL. J gave up 0 bases and V 3 bases, and 4 bases lay outside the gene matches. The CDR3 is 16 residues long. The CDR3 region has the DNA TGCGCCAGCAGCCAGAGGCTAGCGGGGAGCACAGATACGCAGTATTTT. Protein sequence: CASSQRLAGSTDTQYF.

The chain couples TRBV9 to TRBJ2-7, with D perhaps TRBD1 (5 bases). V gave up 0 bases and J gave up 4 bases, with 17 bases separating them. Germline lookup yields CDR1 SGDLS and CDR2 YYNGEE. There are 16 residues in the CDR3. Written as DNA, the CDR3 is TGTGCCAGCAGCGTAGGGGGCAGTTGGGGATTTTACGAGCAGTACTTC. Translated: CASSVGGSWGFYEQYF.

This clone appeared a few times. This chain uses TRBV27 with TRBJ1-1; 7 positions agree with TRBD1. J gave up 8 bases and V 6 bases, and 12 bases lay outside the gene matches. This CDR3 has 14 residues. Germline loops: CDR1 MNHEY, CDR2 SMNVEV (reference sequence). This CDR3 is CASRRTGPKGEAFF. In DNA form, the CDR3 reads TGTGCCAGCAGAAGGACAGGCCCCAAAGGGGAAGCTTTCTTT.

The chain is built from TRBV4-1 and TRBJ2-2; D is ambiguous. The length of the CDR3 is 15 residues. Germline CDR1 MGHRA, CDR2 YSYEKL. V gave up 5 bases and J gave up 5 bases, with 15 bases separating them. In nucleotides, the CDR3 is TGCGCCAGCAGCTTAACACCCGAACCAACCGGGGAGCTGTTTTTT. This encodes CASSLTPEPTGELFF.

The chain couples TRBV19 to TRBJ2-2, with 9 bases aligning to TRBD2. Trimming cost V 11 bases and J 1 base; bases outside gene matches: 8. The CDR3 is 15 residues long. CDR1 is LNHDA and CDR2 is SQIVND in the germline V gene (reference sequence). CDR3 residues: CAVNSGSRNTGELFF. The CDR3 DNA follows: TGTGCCGTTAATAGCGGGAGTCGGAACACCGGGGAGCTGTTTTTT.